This T cell receptor (beta chain) was sequenced for a study of blood T cell repertoires in COVID-19. Study-wide context: T cells, B-cell-depleted T cells, or PBMCs supplied cDNA or gDNA.

The length of the CDR3 is 13 residues. Trimming removed 2 bases at V and 4 bases at J, with 9 bases between. In germline, CDR1 is SGHDT, CDR2 YYEEEE. Source study methods: The authors estimated nucleated cell counts from reference gene primer amplification. The assay was immunoSEQ multiplex PCR, and TCRdb's table has in-frame clones only and misses some. The V and J calls and clone size come from that table; D and trimming were worked out from the DNA. The sample has some 60,000 clones; approximately 80% are singletons. The sample taken for sequencing was peripheral blood. This receptor was taken from an elderly woman with acute or convalescent COVID-19. The chain couples TRBV5-6 to TRBJ1-2; D remains ambiguous. CDR3 coding DNA: TGTGCCAGCAGCTTCGGCGGCCTCTATGGCTACACCTTC. Amino acid sequence: CASSFGGLYGYTF.